This TCR beta chain was recovered during a study of OX40 agonist ivuxolimab in advanced cancers. General notes on the study: Ivuxolimab, which targeted the costimulatory receptor OX40 (CD134), was an agonistic, fully human IgG2 monoclonal antibody. Intravenous ivuxolimab was administered to patients every 2 weeks at six dose levels: 0.01, 0.1, 0.3, 1.5, 3 and 10 mg/kg. Of the roughly 52 dose-escalation patients, hepatocellular carcinoma was present in 19, melanoma in approximately 15, renal cell carcinoma in 9 and head and neck cancer in 9. In the dose-escalation cohort, approximately 82% of patients were male, and the mean age was approximately 60 years with a range of roughly 23 to 79. Prior anti-PD-1, anti-PD-L1 or anti-CTLA-4 therapy was permitted, and 40% of dose-escalation patients had received checkpoint inhibitors. Partial responses occurred in three dose-escalation patients: two with cutaneous melanoma and one with hepatocellular carcinoma. Peripheral TCRbeta sequencing aimed to test whether ivuxolimab altered TCR sequence diversity and caused clonal T-cell expansion. The paper describes the monotherapy dose-escalation part (N of about 52 patients) of the phase I trial of ivuxolimab.

Comments on this clone: Its antigen is currently not known. There are no base qualities to consult, and no much larger clone falls within one base.

Study-wide findings and limitations: Low levels of normalized T-cell clonal expansion were also seen in some nonresponding patients. The antigen specificity of the peripheral T cells that underwent clonal expansion was not determined. At doses from 0.1 to 3.0 mg/kg, clonal expansion was seen in both CD4+ and CD8+ blood T cells between baseline and week 6. In partial responders in the 0.1-3.0 mg/kg groups, normalized peripheral clonal expansion was found to be among the lowest, especially among CD8+ T cells. After ivuxolimab, more expanded clones were found on average in CD8+ T cells than in CD4+ T cells.

Genomic DNA was extracted from sorted cells for sequencing of the TCRbeta CDR3 region. TCRbeta CDR3 regions were sequenced using the immunoSEQ Assay. TCRdb provides this immuneACCESS table in a form limited to in-frame rearrangements. Some clones are lacking; in checked studies, under half of them reflect an unresolved V gene, and why the rest are absent is not known. The table for this sample lists 47,000 or so clones; more than 75% of them were counted only once. The biggest ten clones account for roughly 10% of the sample. The CDR3 sequence holds 16 residues, the cysteine and phenylalanine included. The kept DNA is CDR3 alone, 48 bases in frame from the first base. Sequences SNHLY (CDR1) and FYNNEI (CDR2) are obtained from the germline V gene. V and J lose 10 bases and 2 bases, and a span of 18 bases separates them. The trial excluded patients who had a history of autoimmune disease or were on systemic immunosuppression. Peripheral blood for TCR sequencing was collected from all dose cohorts at baseline, on cycle 4 day 1, and on cycle 7 day 1. The samples were drawn from a first-in-human, open-label, multicenter phase I dose-escalation trial of ivuxolimab. The trial enrolled adults with locally advanced or metastatic head and neck squamous cell, hepatocellular, melanoma or renal cell carcinoma. Before TCR sequencing, CD4+ and CD8+ T cells were separately sorted from peripheral blood.

The rearranged segments are TRBV2 and TRBJ1-6; a tentative D call is TRBD1 (6 bases match). The specimen was CD4+ or CD8+ T cells sorted from blood, collected in a trial of the OX40 agonist ivuxolimab. This clonotype was obtained from an adult with an advanced solid tumor such as melanoma, head and neck, liver or kidney cancer. The CDR3 loop reads CAIGTRFATYNSPLHF. The sequence in DNA is TGTGCCATCGGGACACGTTTTGCTACCTATAATTCACCCCTCCACTTT.